This T cell receptor beta chain came from a study of T cell repertoires in cytomegalovirus infection. Study context: Through public TCR beta signatures, both CMV infection and matching HLA type were indicated.

One entry per CDR3 protein results from TCRdb running MiXCR on the reads. The top ten hold about 8.7% of the sample, which has some 300,000 distinct CDR3 sequences, around 15% seen once. This clonotype was seen only a few times. Its antigen is as yet unknown. Findings of the study overall: Summed frequency of shared TCR beta families picked out CMV carriers who also had the relevant HLA. The ex vivo response showed dominance by HLA-C-restricted CMV-specific TCR beta clonotypes.

Looked up from germline, CDR1 is MNHNY and CDR2 is SVGAGI (reference sequence). V shed 2 bases and J 4 bases; nucleotides not matched to a gene: 7. CDR3 length: 16 amino acids. The chain is built from TRBV6-6 and TRBJ1-5, with 8 bases that match TRBD1. This receptor was identified in a human donor in good health (CMV status not recorded). Some clones in this sample may be carry-over from other donors' samples. The sequenced sample consisted of PBMCs. This CDR3 reads CASSYPATGGNQPQHF. The DNA for the CDR3 is TGTGCCAGCAGTTACCCCGCCACAGGGGGGAATCAGCCCCAGCATTTT.